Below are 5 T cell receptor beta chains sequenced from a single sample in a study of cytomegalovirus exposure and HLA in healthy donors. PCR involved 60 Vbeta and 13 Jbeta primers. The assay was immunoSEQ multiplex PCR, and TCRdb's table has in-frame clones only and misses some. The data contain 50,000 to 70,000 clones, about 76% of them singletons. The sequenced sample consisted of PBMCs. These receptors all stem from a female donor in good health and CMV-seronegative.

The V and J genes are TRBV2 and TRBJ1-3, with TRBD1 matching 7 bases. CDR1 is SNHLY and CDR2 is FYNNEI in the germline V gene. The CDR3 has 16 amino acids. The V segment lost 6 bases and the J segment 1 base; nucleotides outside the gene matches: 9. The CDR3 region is CASRPRDSNSGNTIYF. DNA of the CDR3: TGTGCCAGCAGACCCCGGGACAGTAATTCTGGAAACACCATATATTTT.

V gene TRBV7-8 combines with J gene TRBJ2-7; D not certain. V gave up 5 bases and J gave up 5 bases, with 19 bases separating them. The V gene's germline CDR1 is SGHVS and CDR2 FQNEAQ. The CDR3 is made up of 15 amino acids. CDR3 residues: CASSHSTVLSHEQYF. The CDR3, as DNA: TGTGCCAGCAGCCACTCGACTGTTTTATCCCACGAGCAGTACTTC.

This chain's CDR3 is CASSQDERAGEGGEAFF. The CDR3 DNA sequence: TGCGCCAGCAGCCAAGATGAAAGGGCAGGCGAGGGGGGGGAAGCTTTCTTT. The chain carries TRBV4-3 and TRBJ1-1; D possibly corresponds to TRBD1 (6 bases). Germline V gives CDR1 LGHNA, CDR2 YSLEER. The V and J ends lost 0 bases and 8 bases respectively, with 22 bases between them. The CDR3 spans 17 residues.

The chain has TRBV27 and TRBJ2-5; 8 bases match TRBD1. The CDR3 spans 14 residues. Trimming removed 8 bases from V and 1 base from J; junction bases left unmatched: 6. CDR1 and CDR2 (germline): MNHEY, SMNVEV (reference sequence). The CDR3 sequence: CASGRTGTQETQYF. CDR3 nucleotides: TGTGCCAGCGGAAGGACAGGGACCCAAGAGACCCAGTACTTC.

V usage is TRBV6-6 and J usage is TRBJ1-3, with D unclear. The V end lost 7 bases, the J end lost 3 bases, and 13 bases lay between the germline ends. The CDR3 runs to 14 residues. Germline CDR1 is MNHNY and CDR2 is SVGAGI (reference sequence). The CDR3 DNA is TGTGCCAGCAACCCGGGATCTATTGGAAACACCATATATTTT. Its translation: CASNPGSIGNTIYF.